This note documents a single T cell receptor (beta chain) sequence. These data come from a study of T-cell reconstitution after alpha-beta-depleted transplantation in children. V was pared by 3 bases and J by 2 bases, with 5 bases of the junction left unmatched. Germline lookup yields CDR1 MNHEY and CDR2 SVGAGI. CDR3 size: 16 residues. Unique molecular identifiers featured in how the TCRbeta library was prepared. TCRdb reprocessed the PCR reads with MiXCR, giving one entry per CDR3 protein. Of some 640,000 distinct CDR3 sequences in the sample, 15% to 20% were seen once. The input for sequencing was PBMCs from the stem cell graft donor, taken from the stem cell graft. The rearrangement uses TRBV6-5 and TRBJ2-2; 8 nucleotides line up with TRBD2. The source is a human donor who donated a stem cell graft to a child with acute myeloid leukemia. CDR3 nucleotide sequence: TGTGCCAGCAGTTATGGCGCGGGGGGAAACACCGGGGAGCTGTTTTTT. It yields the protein CASSYGAGGNTGELFF.